A single sample is the source of the 25 T cell receptor beta chains below, sequenced in a study of T cells after yellow fever vaccination. TCRdb independently ran MiXCR on the 5' RACE reads; one entry per CDR3 protein. Of some 420,000 distinct CDR3 sequences in the sample, over 15% were seen once. Sample: PBMCs, taken before the yellow fever booster vaccination. The origin of the receptors is a man between 18 and 35 years old who received the YFV17D yellow fever vaccine.

The V and J genes are TRBV10-3 and TRBJ1-2; D is ambiguous. The CDR3 totals 14 residues. Looked up from germline, CDR1 is ENHRY and CDR2 is SYGVKD. Trimming left V 3 bases short and J 4 bases short, with 12 bases between. The chain's CDR3 is CAISEVRQSYGYTF. The CDR3 DNA follows: TGTGCCATCAGTGAAGTCCGGCAGAGCTATGGCTACACCTTC.

The CDR3 bases are TGTGCCAGCAGCTTACTCACAGCGGGGGTCCAGACAGATACGCAGTATTTT. It encodes CASSLLTAGVQTDTQYF. This rearrangement joins TRBV7-8 to TRBJ2-3, with TRBD2 matching 8 bases. The germline CDR1 and CDR2 sequences are SGHVS and FQNEAQ. V was clipped by 2 bases and J by 3 bases; unmatched bases: 10. The CDR3 runs to 17 residues. The complete variable domain, with remaining parts taken from reference TRBV7-8 and TRBJ2-3, reads GAGVSQSPRYKVAKRGQDVALRCDPISGHVSLFWYQQALGQGPEFLTYFQNEAQLDKSGLPSDRFFAERPEGSVSTLKIQRTQQEDSAVYLCASSLLTAGVQTDTQYFGPGTRLTVL.

This clonotype was found many times. The chain recombines TRBV20-1 with TRBJ2-3; no firm D call. In germline, CDR1 is DFQATT, CDR2 SNEGSKA (reference sequence). This CDR3 has 11 residues. V lost 3 bases and J lost 5, with 6 bases in between. The CDR3 region is CSARHQDTQYF. The CDR3 DNA sequence: TGCAGTGCTAGGCACCAAGATACGCAGTATTTT.

This clonotype has just a few counts. V and J are TRBV7-9 and TRBJ1-1; D perhaps matches TRBD1 (5 bases). Germline-derived CDR1 and CDR2 are SEHNR and FQNEAQ (reference sequence). Trimming left V 5 bases short and J 10 bases short, with 14 bases between. The CDR3 length is 12 residues. CDR3 coding DNA: TGTGCCAGCAGCGTCACAAGGGACTCAGCTTTCTTT. Residues: CASSVTRDSAFF.

This clonotype was counted many times. V gene TRBV5-1 combines with J gene TRBJ1-6; 8 bases map to TRBD1. This CDR3 contains 15 residues. CDR1 and CDR2 from the germline V gene are SGHRS and YFSETQ. V gave up 4 bases and J gave up 7 bases; unmatched junction bases: 7. This chain's CDR3 is CASSRTGGLNSPLHF. DNA for the CDR3: TGCGCCAGCAGCCGAACAGGGGGTCTGAATTCACCCCTCCACTTT.

This clonotype was seen only a few times. This chain uses TRBV29-1 with TRBJ2-7; perhaps TRBD1 as D (5 bases). Looked up from germline, CDR1 is SQVTM and CDR2 is ANQGSEA. The germline V and J ends were trimmed by 4 bases and 0 bases, with 10 bases remaining between them. This CDR3 comprises 13 residues. CDR3 amino acids: CSVVRGNSYEQYF. Here the CDR3 DNA reads TGCAGCGTTGTAAGGGGTAACTCCTACGAGCAGTACTTC.

This clonotype has a handful of counts. The chain links TRBV7-8 to TRBJ2-3; TRBD2 matches 7 bases. The V and J ends lost 5 bases and 0 bases, in that order; junction bases with no gene match: 8. The CDR3 consists of 16 residues. Looked up from germline, CDR1 is SGHVS and CDR2 is FQNEAQ. CDR3 DNA: TGTGCCAGCAGCCTAATGGGGCGGGGGAGCACAGATACGCAGTATTTT. Its translation is CASSLMGRGSTDTQYF.

The J gene is TRBJ2-1, the V gene TRBV6-2 or TRBV6-3; a possible D gene is TRBD2 (5 bases). The CDR3 has 14 residues. V lost 0 bases, J lost 7 bases, and 10 bases lay in between. CDR1 and CDR2 from the germline V gene are MNHEY and SVGEGT. CDR3 nucleotide sequence: TGTGCCAGCAGTTACTCGTTCGGGGTGAATGAGCAGTTCTTC. Its protein is CASSYSFGVNEQFF.

About this clonotype: The junction differs from germline at one of its ends, possibly a read error. This sequence joins TRBV29-1 and TRBJ2-1, with D tentatively TRBD2 (6 bases). The CDR3 has 17 amino acids. Germline lookup yields CDR1 SQVTM and CDR2 ANQGSEA. CDR3 nucleotides: TGCATCGTTGAAGATGGAGGAGGGCGGGGACGGTACAATGAGCAGTTCTTC. This encodes CIVEDGGGRGRYNEQFF.

The V gene is TRBV11-2, the J gene TRBJ2-3; the match to TRBD2 covers 8 bases. Germline V gene lookup returns CDR1 SGHAT and CDR2 FQNNGV. CDR3 length equals 16 residues. V shed 7 bases, J shed 0 bases, and the junction held 9 bases outside the gene matches. The chain's CDR3 is CASTHPASGSTDTQYF. In nucleotides, the CDR3 is TGTGCCAGCACCCATCCCGCTAGCGGGAGCACAGATACGCAGTATTTT.

The V gene is TRBV3-1, the J gene TRBJ2-5, with 7 bases fitting TRBD1. With V trimmed by 6 bases and J by 2 bases, 6 bases remained unmatched. Germline CDR1 is LGHDT and CDR2 is YNNKEL (reference sequence). The CDR3 extends over 14 amino acids. CDR3 protein: CASRPPGQQETQYF. CDR3 nucleotides: TGTGCCAGCAGGCCACCGGGACAGCAAGAGACCCAGTACTTC.

There are a few counts of this clonotype. The chain combines TRBV29-1 with TRBJ2-5, with a tentative D call TRBD2 (5 bases). V shed 8 bases and J shed 4 bases, with 17 bases lying between them. The CDR3 consists of 13 residues. The V gene's germline CDR1 is SQVTM and CDR2 ANQGSEA. CDR3 coding DNA: TGCAGCTCCCAGCGGCAGAGAGGAGAGACCCAGTACTTC. It specifies CSSQRQRGETQYF.

V is TRBV28 and J is TRBJ1-4, with a weak D call TRBD1 (5 bases). The CDR3 has 16 amino acids. V lost 3 bases and J 7 bases, leaving 18 bases between the germline ends. Germline assignment: CDR1 MDHEN and CDR2 SYDVKM. CDR3 in DNA: TGTGCCAGCAGTTTTACCGGGGCCAGCTGGGGTGAAAAACTGTTTTTT. This translates into CASSFTGASWGEKLFF.

The V and J genes are TRBV7-9 and TRBJ2-3; TRBD2 matches 16 bases. The CDR3 is made up of 18 amino acids. V dropped 5 bases and J dropped 4; count of bases not matched to a gene: 9. Germline-derived CDR1 and CDR2 are SEHNR and FQNEAQ (reference sequence). This chain's CDR3 is CASSPFGTSGGVADTQYF. DNA of the CDR3: TGTGCCAGCAGCCCTTTTGGGACTAGCGGGGGGGTTGCAGATACGCAGTATTTT. Using reference TRBV7-9 and TRBJ2-3 for the parts outside the CDR3, the full variable domain is DTGVSQNPRHKITKRGQNVTFRCDPISEHNRLYWYRQTLGQGPEFLTYFQNEAQLEKSRLLSDRFSAERPKGSFSTLEIQRTEQGDSAMYLCASSPFGTSGGVADTQYFGPGTRLTVL.

The chain links TRBV25-1 to TRBJ1-2; tentative D call: TRBD1 (5 bases). Per germline, CDR1 MGHDK and CDR2 SYGVNS. There are 14 residues in the CDR3. V was shortened by 3 bases and J by 1 base, with 9 bases between the two germline ends. The CDR3 DNA reads as TGTGCCAGCAGTGAGCCAAGGGGTAACTATGGCTACACCTTC. This codes for CASSEPRGNYGYTF.

This clonotype has at least ten counts. The V and J genes are TRBV29-1 and TRBJ2-2; TRBD1 might be the D (7 bases). V lost 0 bases and J lost 4, with 24 bases in between. The length of the CDR3 is 19 residues. CDR1 and CDR2 from the germline V gene are SQVTM and ANQGSEA. This chain's CDR3 is CSVEDPFNGGTVSTGELFF. Written as DNA, the CDR3 is TGCAGCGTTGAAGATCCATTTAACGGAGGGACAGTAAGCACCGGGGAGCTGTTTTTT.

This clonotype was observed many times. The rearrangement uses TRBV5-5 and TRBJ1-5; D not resolved. Looked up from germline, CDR1 is SGHKS and CDR2 is YYEKEE (reference sequence). Trimming removed 4 bases at V and 6 bases at J, with 17 bases between. The CDR3 covers 15 residues. This CDR3 is CASSAQVGFGQPQHF. The CDR3 DNA follows: TGTGCCAGCAGCGCGCAAGTGGGATTCGGTCAGCCCCAGCATTTT.

This clonotype has only a few counts. CDR3 loop: CASSVGGGFGEQYF. DNA for the CDR3: TGTGCCAGCAGTGTAGGCGGGGGTTTCGGCGAGCAGTACTTC. The chain joins TRBV12-3 or TRBV12-4 to TRBJ2-7; 7 nucleotides match TRBD2. The CDR3 is 14 amino acids. Germline trimming cut 5 bases from V and 6 bases from J; bases unmatched to any gene: 10.

The chain is built from TRBV7-7 and TRBJ2-3; D perhaps matches TRBD2 (7 bases). V dropped 6 bases and J dropped 12 bases, with 19 bases sitting between them. The length of the CDR3 is 13 residues. Germline V CDR1 and CDR2: SSHAT, FNYEAQ (reference sequence). The CDR3 is CASSQGGGLAQYF. The CDR3 DNA reads as TGTGCCAGCAGTCAAGGGGGGGGATTAGCACAGTATTTT.

The rearrangement uses TRBV6-2 or TRBV6-3 and TRBJ2-2, with 8 nucleotides matching TRBD2. Germline lookup yields CDR1 MNHEY and CDR2 SVGEGT. CDR3 length: 17 residues. The V and J ends lost 10 bases and 4 bases, in that order; junction bases with no gene match: 17. This CDR3 is CATRPPRGLGSTGELFF. The CDR3 DNA follows: TGTGCCACCCGCCCCCCCCGGGGACTAGGTAGCACCGGGGAGCTGTTTTTT.

This clonotype has only a few counts. The V and J genes are TRBV7-2 and TRBJ2-3; 8 nucleotides align to TRBD2. This CDR3 comprises 16 residues. CDR1 SGHTA and CDR2 FQGNSA come from the germline V gene. V lost 4 bases to trimming and J lost 2 bases; unmatched junction nucleotides: 8. The CDR3 DNA follows: TGTGCCAGCAGCTCCGAGGCGGGGGGATACACAGATACGCAGTATTTT. This sequence encodes CASSSEAGGYTDTQYF.

The genes are TRBV7-8 and TRBJ2-5; D possibly uses TRBD1 or TRBD2 (5 bases each). Trimming cost V 6 bases and J 9 bases, with 20 bases left between them. There are 14 residues in the CDR3. Per germline, CDR1 SGHVS and CDR2 FQNEAQ. The DNA of the CDR3 is TGTGCCAGCAGTCCCGGGACCGCGATCACGGCCCAGTACTTC. Encoded protein: CASSPGTAITAQYF.

This clonotype was picked up a small number of times. This chain uses TRBV5-5 with TRBJ1-1; D call uncertain. CDR1 and CDR2 from the germline V gene are SGHKS and YYEKEE (reference sequence). This CDR3 contains 15 residues. V lost 1 base, J lost 7 bases, and 17 bases lay in between. The DNA of the CDR3 is TGTGCCAGCAGCTTGTGGTCGGTTGTCGATGGTGAAGCTTTCTTT. Residues: CASSLWSVVDGEAFF.

This clonotype was counted only a few times. The V call is TRBV4-2, the J call TRBJ1-1; 9 bases agree with TRBD1. Trimming removed 1 base from V and 4 bases from J; junction bases left unmatched: 1. Germline CDR1 is LGHNA and CDR2 is YNFKEQ. The CDR3 is 14 residues long. CDR3 residues: CASSQGQGGTEAFF. Here the CDR3 DNA reads TGTGCCAGCAGCCAAGGACAGGGGGGCACTGAAGCTTTCTTT.

The chain joins TRBV5-5 to TRBJ2-7; 7 bases line up with TRBD2. After removal of 0 bases from V and 4 bases from J, the junction contained 7 bases not matched to a gene. Germline V gene sequence: CDR1 SGHKS, CDR2 YYEKEE (reference sequence). The CDR3 loop spans 15 amino acids. Here the CDR3 reads CASSLGSGPLYEQYV. In DNA, the CDR3 is TGTGCCAGCAGCTTGGGTAGCGGGCCCCTTTACGAGCAGTACGTC.